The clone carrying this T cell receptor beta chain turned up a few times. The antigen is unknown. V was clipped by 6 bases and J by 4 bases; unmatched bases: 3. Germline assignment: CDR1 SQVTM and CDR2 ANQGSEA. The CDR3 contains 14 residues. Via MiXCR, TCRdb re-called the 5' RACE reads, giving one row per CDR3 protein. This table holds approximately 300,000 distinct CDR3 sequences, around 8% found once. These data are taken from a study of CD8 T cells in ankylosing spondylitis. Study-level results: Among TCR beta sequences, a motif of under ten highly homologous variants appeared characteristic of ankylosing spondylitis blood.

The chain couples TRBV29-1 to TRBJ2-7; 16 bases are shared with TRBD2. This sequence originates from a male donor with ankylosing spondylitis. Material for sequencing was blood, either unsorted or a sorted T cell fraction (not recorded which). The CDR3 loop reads CSVGTSGRAYEQYF. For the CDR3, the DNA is TGCAGCGTGGGGACTAGCGGGAGGGCATACGAGCAGTACTTC.